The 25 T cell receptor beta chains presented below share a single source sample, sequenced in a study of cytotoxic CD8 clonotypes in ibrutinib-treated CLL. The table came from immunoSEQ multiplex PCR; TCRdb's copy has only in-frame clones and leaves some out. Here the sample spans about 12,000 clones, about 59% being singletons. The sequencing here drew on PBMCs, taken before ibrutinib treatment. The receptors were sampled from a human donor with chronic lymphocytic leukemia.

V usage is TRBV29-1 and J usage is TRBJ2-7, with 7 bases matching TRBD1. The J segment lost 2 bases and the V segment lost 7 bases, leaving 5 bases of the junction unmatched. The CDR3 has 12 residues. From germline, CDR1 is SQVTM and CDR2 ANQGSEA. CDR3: CSGRQGPYEQYF. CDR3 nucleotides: TGCAGCGGGAGACAGGGTCCCTACGAGCAGTACTTC.

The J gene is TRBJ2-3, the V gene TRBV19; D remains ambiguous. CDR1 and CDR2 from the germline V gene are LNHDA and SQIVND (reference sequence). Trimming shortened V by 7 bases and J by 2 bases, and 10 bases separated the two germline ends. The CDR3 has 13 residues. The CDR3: CASNMGFTDTQYF. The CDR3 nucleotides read TGTGCCAGTAATATGGGTTTCACAGATACGCAGTATTTT.

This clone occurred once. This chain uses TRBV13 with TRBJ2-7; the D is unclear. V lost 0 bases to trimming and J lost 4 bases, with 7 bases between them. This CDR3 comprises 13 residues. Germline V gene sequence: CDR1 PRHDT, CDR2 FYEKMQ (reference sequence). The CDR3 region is CASSLGAQYEQYF. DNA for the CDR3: TGTGCCAGCAGCTTAGGGGCACAGTACGAGCAGTACTTC.

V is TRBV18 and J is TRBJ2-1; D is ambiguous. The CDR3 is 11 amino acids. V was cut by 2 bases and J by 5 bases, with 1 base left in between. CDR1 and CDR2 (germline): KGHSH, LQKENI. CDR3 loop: CASSPNNEQFF. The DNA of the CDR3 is TGTGCCAGCTCACCAAACAATGAGCAGTTCTTC.

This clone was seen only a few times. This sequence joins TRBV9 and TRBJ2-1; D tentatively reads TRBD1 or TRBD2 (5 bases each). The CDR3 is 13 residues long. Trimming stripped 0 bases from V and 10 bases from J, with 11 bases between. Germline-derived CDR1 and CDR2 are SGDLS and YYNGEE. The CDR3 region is CASSVGGTPEQFF. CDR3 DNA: TGTGCCAGCAGCGTAGGTGGGACCCCCGAGCAGTTCTTC.

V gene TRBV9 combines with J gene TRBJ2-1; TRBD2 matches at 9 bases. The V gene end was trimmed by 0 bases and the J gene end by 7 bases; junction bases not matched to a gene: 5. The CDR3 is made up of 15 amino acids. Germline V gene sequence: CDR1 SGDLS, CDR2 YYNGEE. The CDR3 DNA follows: TGTGCCAGCAGCGTAGGGGCGGGGGGGGCTAATGAGCAGTTCTTC. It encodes CASSVGAGGANEQFF.

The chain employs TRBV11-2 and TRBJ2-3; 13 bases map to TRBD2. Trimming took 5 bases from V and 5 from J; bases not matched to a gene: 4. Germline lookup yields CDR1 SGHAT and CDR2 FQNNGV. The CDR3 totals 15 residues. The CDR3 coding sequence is TGTGCCAGCAGCGGAAGGACTAGCGGGGGAGATACGCAGTATTTT. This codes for CASSGRTSGGDTQYF.

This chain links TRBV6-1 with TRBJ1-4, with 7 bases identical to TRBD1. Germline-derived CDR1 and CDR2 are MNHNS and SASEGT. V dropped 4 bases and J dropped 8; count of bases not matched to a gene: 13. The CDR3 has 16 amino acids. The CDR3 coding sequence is TGTGCCAGCAGTGCAGCCCCAACAGGGGCGAGGGAAAAACTGTTTTTT. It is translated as CASSAAPTGAREKLFF.

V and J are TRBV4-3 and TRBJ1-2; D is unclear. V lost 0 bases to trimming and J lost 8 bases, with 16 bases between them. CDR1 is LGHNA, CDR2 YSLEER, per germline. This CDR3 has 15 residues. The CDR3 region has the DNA TGCGCCAGCAGCCAAGATTTCGGGTACTATGTAGGCTACACCTTC. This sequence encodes CASSQDFGYYVGYTF.

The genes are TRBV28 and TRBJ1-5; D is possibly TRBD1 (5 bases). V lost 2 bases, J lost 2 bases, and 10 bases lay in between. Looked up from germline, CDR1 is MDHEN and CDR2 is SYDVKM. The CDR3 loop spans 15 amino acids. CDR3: CASSLMVGGNQPQHF. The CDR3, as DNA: TGTGCCAGCAGTTTAATGGTAGGGGGCAATCAGCCCCAGCATTTT. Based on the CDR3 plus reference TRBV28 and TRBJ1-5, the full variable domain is DVKVTQSSRYLVKRTGEKVFLECVQDMDHENMFWYRQDPGLGLRLIYFSYDVKMKEKGDIPEGYSVSREKKERFSLILESASTNQTSMYLCASSLMVGGNQPQHFGDGTRLSIL.

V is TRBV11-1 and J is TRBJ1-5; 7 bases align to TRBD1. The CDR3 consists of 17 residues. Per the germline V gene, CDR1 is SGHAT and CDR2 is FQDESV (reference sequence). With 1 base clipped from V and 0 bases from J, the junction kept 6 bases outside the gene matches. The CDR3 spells CASSLGGRGVSNQPQHF. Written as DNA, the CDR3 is TGTGCCAGCAGCTTAGGGGGCAGGGGGGTTAGCAATCAGCCCCAGCATTTT.

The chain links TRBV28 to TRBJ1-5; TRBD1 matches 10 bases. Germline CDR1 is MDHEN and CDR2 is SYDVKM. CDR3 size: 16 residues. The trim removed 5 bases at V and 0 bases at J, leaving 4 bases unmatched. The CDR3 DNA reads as TGTGCCAGCAGTAAGACAGGGGGCGTTAGCAATCAGCCCCAGCATTTT. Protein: CASSKTGGVSNQPQHF.

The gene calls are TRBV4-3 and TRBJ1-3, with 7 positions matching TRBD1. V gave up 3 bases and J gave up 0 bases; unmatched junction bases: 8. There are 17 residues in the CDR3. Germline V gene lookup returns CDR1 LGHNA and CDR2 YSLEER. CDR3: CASSQAVAGGSGNTIYF. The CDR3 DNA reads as TGCGCCAGCAGCCAGGCAGTGGCAGGGGGCTCTGGAAACACCATATATTTT.

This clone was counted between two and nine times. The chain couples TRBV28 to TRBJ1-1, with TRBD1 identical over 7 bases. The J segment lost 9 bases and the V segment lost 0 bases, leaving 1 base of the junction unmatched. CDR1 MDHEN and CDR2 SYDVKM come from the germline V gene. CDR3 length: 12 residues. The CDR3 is CASSLWTGKAFF. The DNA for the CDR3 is TGTGCCAGCAGTTTATGGACAGGGAAAGCTTTCTTT. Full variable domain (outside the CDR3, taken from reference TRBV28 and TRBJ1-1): DVKVTQSSRYLVKRTGEKVFLECVQDMDHENMFWYRQDPGLGLRLIYFSYDVKMKEKGDIPEGYSVSREKKERFSLILESASTNQTSMYLCASSLWTGKAFFGQGTRLTVV.

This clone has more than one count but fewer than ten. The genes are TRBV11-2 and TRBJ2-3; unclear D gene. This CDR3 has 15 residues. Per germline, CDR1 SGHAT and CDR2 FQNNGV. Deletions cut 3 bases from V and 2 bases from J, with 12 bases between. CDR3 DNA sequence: TGTGCCAGCAGCTTGTATATTGGTTTCACAGATACGCAGTATTTT. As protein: CASSLYIGFTDTQYF.

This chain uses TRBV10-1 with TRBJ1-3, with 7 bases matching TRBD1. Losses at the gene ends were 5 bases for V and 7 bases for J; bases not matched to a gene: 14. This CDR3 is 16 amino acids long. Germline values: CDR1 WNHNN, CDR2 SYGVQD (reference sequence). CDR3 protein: CASSKGAGCLYNTIYF. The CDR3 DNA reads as TGCGCCAGCAGTAAGGGGGCAGGATGCCTCTATAACACCATATATTTT.

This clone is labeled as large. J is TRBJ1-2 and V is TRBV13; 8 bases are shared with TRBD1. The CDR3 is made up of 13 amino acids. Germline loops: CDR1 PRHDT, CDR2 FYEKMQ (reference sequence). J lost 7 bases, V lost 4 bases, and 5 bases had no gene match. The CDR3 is CASSSQQGAGYTF. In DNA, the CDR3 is TGTGCCAGCAGCTCGCAGCAGGGGGCTGGCTACACCTTC.

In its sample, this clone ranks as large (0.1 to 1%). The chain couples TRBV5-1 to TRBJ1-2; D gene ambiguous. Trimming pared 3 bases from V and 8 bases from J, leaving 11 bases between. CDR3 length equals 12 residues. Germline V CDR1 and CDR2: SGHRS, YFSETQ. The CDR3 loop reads CASSYLGSGYTF. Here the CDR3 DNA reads TGCGCCAGCAGCTATCTCGGGTCGGGCTACACCTTC.

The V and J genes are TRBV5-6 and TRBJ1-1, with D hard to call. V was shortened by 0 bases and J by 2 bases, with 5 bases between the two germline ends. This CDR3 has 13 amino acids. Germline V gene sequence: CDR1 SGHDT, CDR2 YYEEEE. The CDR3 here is CASSLGGNTEAFF. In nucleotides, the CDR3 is TGTGCCAGCAGCTTGGGCGGTAACACTGAAGCTTTCTTT.

The CDR3 sequence: CASSTGAGGYTF. The CDR3 DNA follows: TGTGCCAGTAGTACAGGGGCGGGTGGCTACACCTTC. The chain recombines TRBV19 with TRBJ1-2; possible D gene TRBD1, 6 bases. The length of the CDR3 is 12 residues. In germline, CDR1 is LNHDA, CDR2 SQIVND (reference sequence). V was clipped by 4 bases and J by 7 bases, with 10 bases between them.

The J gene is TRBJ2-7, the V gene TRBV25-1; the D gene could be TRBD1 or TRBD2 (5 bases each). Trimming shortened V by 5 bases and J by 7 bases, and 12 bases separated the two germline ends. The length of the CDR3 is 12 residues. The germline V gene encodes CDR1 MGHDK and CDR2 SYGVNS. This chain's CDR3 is CASSLGPQEQYF. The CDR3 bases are TGTGCCAGCAGTTTGGGACCCCAAGAGCAGTACTTC.

The CDR3 loop is CAISESSIHEQYF. Written as DNA, the CDR3 is TGTGCCATCAGTGAGTCTAGCATCCACGAGCAGTACTTC. The chain combines TRBV10-3 with TRBJ2-7, with unresolved D. Germline CDR1 and CDR2: ENHRY and SYGVKD. The length of the CDR3 is 13 residues. The V gene lost 0 bases and the J gene lost 5 bases, with 8 bases spanning the gap.

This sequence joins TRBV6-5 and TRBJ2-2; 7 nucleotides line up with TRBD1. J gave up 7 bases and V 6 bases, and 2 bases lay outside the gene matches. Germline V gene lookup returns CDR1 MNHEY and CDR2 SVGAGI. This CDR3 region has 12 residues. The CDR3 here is CASRNRGGELFF. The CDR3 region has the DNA TGTGCCAGCAGGAACAGGGGCGGGGAGCTGTTTTTT.

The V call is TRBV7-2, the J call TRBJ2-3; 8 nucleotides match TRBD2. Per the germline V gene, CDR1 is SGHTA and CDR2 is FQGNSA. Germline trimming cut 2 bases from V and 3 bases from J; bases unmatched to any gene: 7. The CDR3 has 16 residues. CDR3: CASSLQSGGRTDTQYF. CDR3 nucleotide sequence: TGTGCCAGCAGCTTACAATCGGGGGGGCGAACAGATACGCAGTATTTT.

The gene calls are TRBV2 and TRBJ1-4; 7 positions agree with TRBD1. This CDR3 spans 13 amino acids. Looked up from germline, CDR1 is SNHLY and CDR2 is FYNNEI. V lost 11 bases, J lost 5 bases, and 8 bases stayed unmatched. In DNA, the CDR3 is TGTGCCGGAGGGGACAGCCTGAATGAAAAACTGTTTTTT. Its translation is CAGGDSLNEKLFF.